The 26 T cell receptor delta chains below come from one sample, sequenced in a study of γδ T cells in repeated Plasmodium falciparum infection. TCRdb re-called the multiplex PCR reads using CATT. The sample has 50,000 to 65,000 delta-chain clones, 1.5% to 2% seen once. Vgamma9/Vdelta2+ and Vdelta2-negative gammadelta T cells were flow-sorted from PBMC for bulk sequencing. Sequenced input: gamma-delta T cells from blood. These receptors came from a pool of human donors (malaria-infected and uninfected, not separated).

The table lists this clone with a few counts. The protein held in TCRdb is that of a much larger clone and does not match this DNA's translation at residue 11, likely because of a read error; the protein shown is translated from the DNA. The chain combines TRDV1 with TRDJ1; D unresolved. V gave up 4 bases and J gave up 3 bases, with 18 bases separating them. The CDR3 length is 16 residues. Germline V lookup: CDR1 TSWWSYY, CDR2 QGS. The CDR3 region has the DNA TGTGCTCTTGGGGTCGCTCCCACCCAGTACGCCGATAAACTCATCTTT. It translates to CALGVAPTQYADKLIF.

Regarding this clone: A far larger clone is off by one base, so a read error is likely. Other nucleotide sequences from this sample produce the same CDR3. V gene TRDV1 combines with J gene TRDJ1, with a possible D match to TRDD2 (6 bases). As TCRdb names no J gene, one was assigned here on the basis of a DNA match to germline. The CDR3 spans 25 residues. The germline V gene has CDR1 TSWWSYY and CDR2 QGS. The CDR3 loop reads CALGERGPTHNPVRRDLKYTDKLIF. The CDR3 DNA reads as TGTGCCCTTGGGGAACGGGGTCCTACCCACAACCCTGTCAGGCGGGATTTGAAGTACACCGATAAACTCATCTTT.

The table lists this clone with many counts. TCRdb's listed protein matches a much larger clone and diverges from this DNA's translation at residue 13, likely through a read error; the protein shown comes from the DNA. The chain recombines TRDV2 with TRDJ1; 7 bases match TRDD3. This CDR3 has 17 residues. Looked up from germline, CDR1 is GEAIGNYY and CDR2 is EKD. The DNA for the CDR3 is TGTGCCTGTGACAACCGCCTACTGGGGTTTAACACCAATAAACTCATCTTT. This encodes CACDNRLLGFNTNKLIF.

A word on this clone: TCRdb has a much larger clone's protein, which differs at residue 16 from the translation of this DNA, likely because of a read error; what is shown is the protein translated from the DNA. The rearrangement joins TRDV1 to TRDJ1; tentatively, D is TRDD2 (6 bases). TCRdb records no J gene; here it was assigned by comparing the DNA to germline. Trimming took 4 bases from V and 3 from J, leaving 33 bases between them. Germline V lookup: CDR1 TSWWSYY, CDR2 QGS. The CDR3 is made up of 21 amino acids. The CDR3 protein is CALGAPGNLPYMGVYADKLIF. The CDR3 DNA is TGTGCTCTTGGGGCCCCGGGGAACCTTCCGTATATGGGAGTGTACGCCGATAAACTCATCTTT.

This clone was counted a few times. TCRdb's protein, taken from a much larger clone, differs from this DNA's translation at residue 11, likely owing to a read error; the protein displayed comes from the DNA. The chain is built from TRDV3 and TRDJ1; TRDD2 agrees at 8 bases. Germline V gene sequence: CDR1 TVYSNPD, CDR2 GDNSRS (reference sequence). V lost 3 bases to trimming and J lost 0 bases; unmatched junction nucleotides: 24. The CDR3 runs to 20 residues. The CDR3 loop is CAFTAFLYNGGERYTDKLIF. In DNA form, the CDR3 reads TGTGCCTTCACGGCCTTCCTATATAATGGGGGTGAGCGGTACACCGATAAACTCATCTTT.

This clone was recorded a few times. This likely stems from a read error, as it lies one base from a far larger clone. The identical CDR3 is also encoded by other nucleotide sequences in the sample. The chain couples TRDV1 to TRDJ1; D perhaps matches TRDD3 (8 bases). TCRdb offers no J gene call, so here the DNA was matched to germline to obtain one. The CDR3 covers 19 residues. Trimming stripped 4 bases from V and 5 bases from J, with 29 bases between. Germline V gene sequence: CDR1 TSWWSYY, CDR2 QGS. DNA for the CDR3: TGTGCTCTTGGGGGAACTCTCTTTCCTACTCTGGGGGACTTAGATAAACTCATCTTT. It specifies CALGGTLFPTLGDLDKLIF.

On this clone itself: This DNA's translation differs at residue 12 from TCRdb's protein, which comes from a much larger clone; a read error is likely, and the protein shown is translated from the DNA. V gene TRDV2 combines with J gene TRDJ1, with 10 bases lining up with TRDD3. TCRdb gives no J gene; it was assigned here by matching the DNA to germline. There are 25 residues in the CDR3. The V gene's germline CDR1 is GEAIGNYY and CDR2 EKD. V was clipped by 3 bases and J by 0 bases; unmatched bases: 33. CDR3 sequence: CACDPIRSSSYLWGILRAYTDKLIF. In DNA, the CDR3 is TGTGCCTGTGACCCGATCCGTTCAAGTTCCTACTTGTGGGGGATACTAAGGGCGTACACCGATAAACTCATCTTT.

This clone was seen at least ten times. The protein TCRdb lists belongs to a much larger clone and differs from this DNA's translation at residue 11, which points to a read error; the protein shown is made from the DNA. The V gene is TRDV1, the J gene TRDJ1, with 8 nucleotides matching TRDD3. This CDR3 region has 22 residues. CDR1 TSWWSYY and CDR2 QGS come from the germline V gene. The V and J ends lost 6 bases and 1 base, in that order; junction bases with no gene match: 28. The CDR3 DNA sequence: TGTGCTCTTGGTGTAAACCCGCCTTCCGACGGCCAATGTGGGATACGCACCGATAAACTCATCTTT. This translates into CALGVNPPSDGQCGIRTDKLIF.

For this clone: This is likely an artifact of a read error, given a far larger clone one base away. The chain combines TRDV3 with TRDJ1, with 9 bases matching TRDD3. Because TCRdb records no J gene, it was assigned here through a match of the DNA to germline. CDR1 and CDR2 (germline): TVYSNPD, GDNSRS (reference sequence). The CDR3 is 21 amino acids. The trim removed 4 bases at V and 0 bases at J, leaving 27 bases unmatched. DNA for the CDR3: TGTGCCTCACGGCGCAGGCGGCCTCCGGGGGGATACCTAACGTACACCGATAAACTCATCTTT. As protein: CASRRRRPPGGYLTYTDKLIF.

In this sample, this clone turned up many times. A far bigger clonotype differs at one base, so this is likely a read error. Other DNA sequences in this sample translate to the same CDR3. This sequence joins TRDV1 and TRDJ1, with TRDD2 matching over 8 bases. V was pared by 2 bases and J by 2 bases, with 25 bases of the junction left unmatched. The CDR3 is made up of 22 amino acids. Germline V lookup: CDR1 TSWWSYY, CDR2 QGS. The CDR3 protein is CALGESSSYRSLMGPPTDKLIF. Written as DNA, the CDR3 is TGTGCTCTTGGGGAATCCTCTTCCTACCGATCGCTTATGGGTCCCCCTACCGATAAACTCATCTTT.

As regards this clone: This likely came from a read error, as a far larger clone is one base away. Other nucleotide sequences from this sample produce the same CDR3. The chain links TRDV1 to TRDJ1; 12 bases line up with TRDD3. Germline matching of the DNA provided the J gene here, since TCRdb leaves it blank. The CDR3 is 23 amino acids. Germline V CDR1 and CDR2: TSWWSYY, QGS. DNA for the CDR3: TGTGCCCTTGGGGAGCCCAATCTCTGGGGGATACGCCCGGGCTTAAGTAGGTCCGATAAACTCATCTTT. Translation gives CALGEPNLWGIRPGLSRSDKLIF.

This clone turned up a few times. TCRdb has a much larger clone's protein, which differs at residue 10 from the translation of this DNA, likely because of a read error; what is shown is the protein translated from the DNA. V is TRDV2 and J is TRDJ1, with 9 bases identical to TRDD3. In the absence of a J gene in TCRdb, the DNA was matched to germline to assign it here. The ends lost 5 bases at V and 0 bases at J; junction bases unmatched: 12. CDR1 is GEAIGNYY and CDR2 is EKD in the germline V gene. The CDR3 extends over 17 amino acids. This chain's CDR3 is CACASLTGGPYTDKLIF. DNA for the CDR3: TGTGCCTGTGCTTCCCTTACTGGGGGACCTTACACCGATAAACTCATCTTT.

This clone was detected only a few times. It differs at one base from a far larger clone, so likely a read error. Other DNA sequences in the sample encode the same CDR3. The chain uses TRDV2 and TRDJ3; no clear D. The germline V gene encodes CDR1 GEAIGNYY and CDR2 EKD. CDR3 length: 22 amino acids. Trimming took off 3 bases at V and 1 base at J, with 27 bases between the two ends. The CDR3 region has the DNA TGTGCCTGTGACGACGTCCAATCCGAGGACACGAACTCATCCTGGGACACCCGACAGATGTTTTTC. Protein sequence: CACDDVQSEDTNSSWDTRQMFF.

This clone was recorded a few times. TCRdb assigns this DNA the protein of a much larger clone, which departs from its translation at residue 16; this likely reflects a read error, and the protein shown comes from translating the DNA. The chain carries TRDV1 and TRDJ1; 8 bases map to TRDD3. TCRdb supplies no J gene; here it was assigned by aligning the nucleotide sequence to germline. Germline lookup yields CDR1 TSWWSYY and CDR2 QGS. V lost 5 bases to trimming and J lost 5 bases; unmatched junction nucleotides: 28. The CDR3 sequence is 21 residues long. In DNA form, the CDR3 reads TGTGCTCTTGGGCTACTTCACCCCCCCGGAAGAGTACTGGGGGCGGGGGATAAACTCATCTTT. Its translation is CALGLLHPPGRVLGAGDKLIF.

A few counts support this clone. The TCRdb protein, from a much larger clone, departs from this DNA's translation at residue 6, likely by read error; the protein shown derives from the DNA. The rearrangement joins TRDV1 to TRDJ1, with D hard to call. Matching the DNA to germline supplied the J gene, which TCRdb does not give. V gave up 3 bases and J gave up 3 bases, with 11 bases separating them. This CDR3 is 14 amino acids long. From germline, CDR1 is TSWWSYY and CDR2 QGS. The CDR3 DNA sequence: TGTGCTCTTGGGGATGAGACTAGGTCCGATAAACTCATCTTT. It is translated as CALGDETRSDKLIF.

Comment on this clone: The protein held in TCRdb is that of a much larger clone and does not match this DNA's translation at residue 13, likely because of a read error; the protein shown is translated from the DNA. The gene calls are TRDV1 and TRDJ1, with 7 bases aligning to TRDD3. TCRdb is silent on the J gene; assignment here came from matching the DNA to germline. Germline V gene data show CDR1 as TSWWSYY and CDR2 as QGS. The V segment lost 0 bases and the J segment 4 bases; nucleotides outside the gene matches: 14. The CDR3 sequence is 18 residues long. The CDR3 nucleotides read TGTGCTCTTGGGGAACTAACGGGTTCAGGATACGGAGTCGATAAACTCATCTTT. Its protein is CALGELTGSGYGVDKLIF.

About this clone itself: This is likely an artifact of a read error, given a far larger clone one base away. The sample holds other DNA sequences that translate to the same CDR3. V gene TRDV1 combines with J gene TRDJ1, with 10 bases that match TRDD3. Germline V lookup: CDR1 TSWWSYY, CDR2 QGS. This CDR3 is built from 13 residues. The CDR3 coding sequence is TGTGCCCTTGGGGAAGAACTGGGGGATGAACTCATCTTT. Protein sequence: CALGEELGDELIF.

There are a few counts of this clone. The likely explanation is a read error, given a far larger clone one base away. This specimen includes other DNA sequences encoding the same CDR3. V gene TRDV1 combines with J gene TRDJ2; D is perhaps TRDD2 or TRDD3 (5 bases each). Assignment of the J gene here rests on matching the DNA to germline, because TCRdb gives none. Germline V gives CDR1 TSWWSYY, CDR2 QGS. CDR3 length: 20 residues. V lost 1 base, J lost 4 bases, and 25 bases lay in between. The CDR3 loop is CALGEPLLSGIYDETAQLFF. The CDR3 coding sequence is TGTGCTCTTGGGGAACCTCTCCTAAGCGGGATTTACGATGAGACAGCACAACTCTTCTTT.

In its sample, this clone was seen many times. TCRdb's protein for this DNA is that of a much larger clone and differs from the translation at residue 16, likely a read error; the protein shown is the DNA translation. The J gene went uncalled, whereas the V gene is TRDV2; whether TRDD3, the table's D call, matches the DNA was not checked. Germline values: CDR1 GEAIGNYY, CDR2 EKD. The length of the CDR3 is 18 residues. CDR3 amino acids: CACDTLGLLGTHTDKPIF. As DNA, the CDR3 is TGTGCCTGTGACACCCTGGGTTTACTGGGGACGCACACCGATAAACCCATCTTT.

This clone turned up a few times. TCRdb records a much larger clone's protein for this DNA, with a difference at residue 15 that likely arises from a read error; the protein given is the translation of the DNA. This chain links TRDV1 with TRDJ1; 11 bases map to TRDD3. No J segment appears in TCRdb, so it was assigned here by matching the sequence to germline. This CDR3 is 21 amino acids long. Germline lookup yields CDR1 TSWWSYY and CDR2 QGS. V shed 0 bases and J 3 bases; nucleotides not matched to a gene: 18. The CDR3 is CALGELHPTPDGGYAPDKLIF. CDR3 DNA: TGTGCTCTTGGGGAACTTCACCCTACCCCAGATGGGGGATACGCCCCCGATAAACTCATCTTT.

This clone was seen only a few times. A far larger clone differs by one base, so this is likely a read error. Distinct nucleotide sequences in the sample also encode this CDR3. The chain joins TRDV1 to TRDJ2; tentatively, D is TRDD3 (5 bases). Germline CDR1 TSWWSYY, CDR2 QGS. The CDR3 covers 14 residues. The CDR3 region is CALGGSGPIAQLFF. CDR3 nucleotide sequence: TGTGCTCTAGGGGGCTCCGGACCGATAGCGCAACTCTTCTTT.

With regard to this clone: This sequence is one base from a far larger clone and is likely a read error. This sample includes further DNA sequences coding for the same CDR3. The chain recombines TRDV2 with TRDJ1; TRDD3 matches 10 bases. Because TCRdb records no J gene, it was assigned here through a match of the DNA to germline. CDR3 length equals 25 residues. From germline, CDR1 is GEAIGNYY and CDR2 EKD. CDR3 sequence (DNA): TGCGCCTGTGACCCGATCCGTTCAAGTTCCTACTCGTGGGGGATACTAAGGGCGTACACCGATAAACTCATCTTT. It yields the protein CACDPIRSSSYSWGILRAYTDKLIF.

The chain uses TRDV1 and TRDJ1; possibly TRDD2 for D (8 bases). Assignment of the J gene here rests on matching the DNA to germline, because TCRdb gives none. The V gene lost 1 base and the J gene lost 2 bases, with 32 bases spanning the gap. The CDR3 runs to 22 residues. In germline, CDR1 is TSWWSYY, CDR2 QGS. In DNA form, the CDR3 reads TGTGCTCTTGGGGAACCGCCAGACTTCCTACCCGGGGATATGGGGGGAACCGATAAACTCATCTTT. Its protein is CALGEPPDFLPGDMGGTDKLIF.

This clone occurred many times. For this DNA, TCRdb reports the protein of a much larger clone, which diverges at residue 3, most likely from a read error; the protein presented here is translated directly from the DNA. The chain couples TRDV1 to TRDJ1; 12 nucleotides match TRDD3. Germline CDR1 is TSWWSYY and CDR2 is QGS. There are 18 residues in the CDR3. CDR3 sequence: CAPGEMQELLGDTLKLIF. The CDR3 region has the DNA TGTGCTCCTGGGGAAATGCAGGAACTACTGGGGGATACCCTTAAACTCATCTTT.

This clone was recorded at least ten times. A read error is the likely source, as a far larger clone sits one nucleotide away. Distinct nucleotide sequences in the sample also encode this CDR3. The chain links TRDV1 to TRDJ1, with 7 bases fitting TRDD3. CDR1 is TSWWSYY, CDR2 QGS, per germline. With 3 bases clipped from V and 3 bases from J, the junction kept 10 bases outside the gene matches. CDR3 size: 16 residues. The CDR3 nucleotides read TGTGCTCTTGGGGAGCTCCCCGGGGGATCCCCCGATAAACTCATCTTT. Its translation: CALGELPGGSPDKLIF.

Regarding this clone: The TCRdb protein, from a much larger clone, departs from this DNA's translation at residues 13 and 18, likely by read error; the protein shown derives from the DNA. This sequence joins TRDV1 and TRDJ1; 7 bases agree with TRDD3. This CDR3 has 23 residues. Germline CDR1 and CDR2: TSWWSYY and QGS. Written as DNA, the CDR3 is TGTGCTCTTGGGGAACTAGGCTCTATGGTTGGACACAACTCTCCCTGGGGAGGGGATAAGCTCATCTTT. Encoded protein: CALGELGSMVGHNSPWGGDKLIF.